This T cell receptor (beta chain) stems from a study of blood T cell repertoires in COVID-19 (dated by TCRdb to about 2020). Background on the whole study: Samples covering the acute and convalescent phases of COVID-19 were provided by collaborators in the United States, Italy and Spain. The repertoires were released in a freely available public database meant as a resource for research on the immune response to SARS-CoV-2. The dataset comprised deeply sampled blood TCRbeta repertoires from subjects exposed to, actively infected with, or recovered from COVID-19. The prospective study material was composed of cDNA or gDNA derived from T cells, B-cell-depleted T cells, or PBMCs. The samples were drawn from the first 160 participants of the ongoing ImmuneRACE study and from under 1,500 subjects provided by 6 global collaborators. Where available, HLA class I and class II types were taken from metadata supplied by the sample provider and were not determined by assay-based typing. The sample metadata nearly always contained a de-identified subject ID, COVID-19 status, age in years and sex.

The collaborating institutions used their own protocols to collect whole blood in K2EDTA tubes. For TCRbeta analysis, collaborator samples were shipped as frozen whole blood, as isolated PBMCs, or as DNA extracted from either sample type. As concerns this clone: Its antigen has not been determined. Qualities for individual bases were not recorded, and no much larger clone is one base off.

The immunoSEQ Assay, a bias-controlled multiplex PCR, was used to amplify TCRbeta CDR3 regions from genomic DNA. Per the original workflow: The number of nucleated cells in each sample was estimated from the amplification of reference gene primers within the assay. To quantify the absolute abundance of each unique TCRbeta CDR3 rearrangement, sequence reads were collapsed and filtered. For each sample, productive Simpson clonality was calculated by taking the square root of Simpson's diversity index across productive rearrangements. TCRdb mirrors the immuneACCESS table, restricted to in-frame sequences. Some clones are absent from its copies; in checked studies, under half trace to an unresolved V gene, and the reason for the others is unknown. V and J calls and clone size are copied from that table; D and trimming were computed from the DNA. A total of approximately 24,000 clones appear in this sample, approximately 92% of them only once. Together, the top ten hold about 2% of the sample.

CDR1 and CDR2 are read off the germline V gene as ENHRY and SYGVKD. The CDR3 spans 16 residues, from the cysteine through the phenylalanine. Left in the record is the CDR3 DNA by itself, 48 bases read in frame from the first base. V lost 0 bases and J lost 6 bases, and the count of bases not matched to a germline gene is 4. The investigation overall reported the following: The amount of clinical and demographic metadata varied by source and participant and was provided uncurated.

This clonotype was sampled from a human donor in a cohort sampled during active COVID-19. The rearranged segments are TRBV10-3 and TRBJ2-2; the junction holds 10 bases that match TRBD1. Source material: peripheral blood. Here the CDR3 is given as CAISESRTGGSGELFF. The nucleotide sequence reads TGTGCCATCAGTGAGTCGAGGACAGGGGGTTCCGGGGAGCTGTTTTTT.